This TCR beta chain was identified in a study of blood T cells in healthy people across ages. Regarding this clonotype: Its cognate antigen is unknown.

General study results and limits: TCR beta diversity was tightly associated with the proportion of naive T cells.

A second PCR, run for roughly 7 to 12 cycles, used a sample-barcoded 5' primer plus a J-beta primer mix. TCRdb re-called the 5' RACE reads with MiXCR, one entry per CDR3 protein. The sample has some 1.7 million distinct CDR3 sequences; approximately 28% are singletons. The CDR3 has 16 residues. V was pared by 0 bases and J by 12 bases, with 13 bases of the junction left unmatched. Germline V CDR1 and CDR2: LGHNA, YSLEER. Caucasian, healthy and from Russia, the donors were aged between 6 and 90. This sequence was found in a woman aged 30 to 39 in good health. V and J are TRBV4-3 and TRBJ2-7, with 11 positions matching TRBD1. The sequencing sample was made of blood. The CDR3 DNA reads TGCGCCAGCAGCCAAGAACCGGGGGACAGGGGGGCTCGCCGGTACTTC. Protein product: CASSQEPGDRGARRYF.